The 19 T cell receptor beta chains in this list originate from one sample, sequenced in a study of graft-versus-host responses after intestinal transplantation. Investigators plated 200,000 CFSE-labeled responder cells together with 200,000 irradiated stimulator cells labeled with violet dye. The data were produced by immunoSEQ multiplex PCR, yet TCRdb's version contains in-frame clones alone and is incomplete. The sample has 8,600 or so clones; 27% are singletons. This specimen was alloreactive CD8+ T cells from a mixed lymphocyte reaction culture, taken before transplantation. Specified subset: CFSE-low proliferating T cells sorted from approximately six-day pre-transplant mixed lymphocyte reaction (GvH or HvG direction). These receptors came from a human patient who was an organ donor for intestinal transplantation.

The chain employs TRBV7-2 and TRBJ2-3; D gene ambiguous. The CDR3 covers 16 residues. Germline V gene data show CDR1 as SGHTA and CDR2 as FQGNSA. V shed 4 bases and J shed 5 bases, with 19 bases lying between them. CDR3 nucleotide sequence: TGTGCCAGCAGCTACGGGCGCACGGCTAGTATAGATACGCAGTATTTT. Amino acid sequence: CASSYGRTASIDTQYF.

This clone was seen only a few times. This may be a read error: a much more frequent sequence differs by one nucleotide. The CDR3 region has the DNA TGTGCCTTGAGTCCAGACCCGGTTTTGAACACTGAAGCTTTCTTT. It translates to CALSPDPVLNTEAFF. This chain joins TRBV30 and TRBJ1-1, with D unresolved. The CDR3 is 15 amino acids. In germline, CDR1 is GTSNPN, CDR2 SVGIG (reference sequence).

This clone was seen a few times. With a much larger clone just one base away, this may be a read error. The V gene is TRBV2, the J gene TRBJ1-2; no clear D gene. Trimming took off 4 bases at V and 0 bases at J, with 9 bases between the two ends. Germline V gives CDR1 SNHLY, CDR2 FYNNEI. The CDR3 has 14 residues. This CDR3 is CASSVADSNYGYTF. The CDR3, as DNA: TGTGCCAGCAGTGTCGCAGACTCTAACTATGGCTACACCTTC.

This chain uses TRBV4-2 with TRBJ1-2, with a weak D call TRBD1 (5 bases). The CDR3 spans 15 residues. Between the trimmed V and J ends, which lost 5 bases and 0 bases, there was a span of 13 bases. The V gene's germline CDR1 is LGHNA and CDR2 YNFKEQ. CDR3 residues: CASSLRDLANYGYTF. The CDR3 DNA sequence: TGTGCCAGCAGCTTGCGGGACCTCGCTAACTATGGCTACACCTTC.

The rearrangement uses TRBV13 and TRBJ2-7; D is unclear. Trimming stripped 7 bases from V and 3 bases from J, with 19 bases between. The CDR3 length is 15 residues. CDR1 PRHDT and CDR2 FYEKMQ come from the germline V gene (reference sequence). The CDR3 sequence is CASTSGPSISYEQYF. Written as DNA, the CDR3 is TGTGCCAGCACCAGTGGACCATCTATTAGCTACGAGCAGTACTTC.

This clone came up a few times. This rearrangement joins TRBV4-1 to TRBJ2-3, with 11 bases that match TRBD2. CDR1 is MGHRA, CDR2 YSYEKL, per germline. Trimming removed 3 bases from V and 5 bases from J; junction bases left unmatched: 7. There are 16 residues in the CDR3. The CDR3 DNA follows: TGCGCCAGCAGCCAGGGAACCGGGACTAGCGGAGATACGCAGTATTTT. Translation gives CASSQGTGTSGDTQYF.

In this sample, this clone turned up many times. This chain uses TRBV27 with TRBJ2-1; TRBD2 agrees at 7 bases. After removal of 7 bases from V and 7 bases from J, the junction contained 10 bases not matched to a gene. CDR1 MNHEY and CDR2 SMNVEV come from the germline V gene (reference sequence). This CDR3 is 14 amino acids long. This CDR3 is CASMVGGGVNEQFF. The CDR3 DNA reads TGTGCCAGCATGGTGGGTGGGGGGGTGAATGAGCAGTTCTTC.

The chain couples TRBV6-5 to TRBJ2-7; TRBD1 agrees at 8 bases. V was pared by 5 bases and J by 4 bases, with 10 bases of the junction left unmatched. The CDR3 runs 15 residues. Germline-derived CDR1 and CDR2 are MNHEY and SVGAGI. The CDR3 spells CASSQRPWDRYEQYF. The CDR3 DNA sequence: TGTGCCAGCAGTCAACGACCCTGGGACAGGTACGAGCAGTACTTC.

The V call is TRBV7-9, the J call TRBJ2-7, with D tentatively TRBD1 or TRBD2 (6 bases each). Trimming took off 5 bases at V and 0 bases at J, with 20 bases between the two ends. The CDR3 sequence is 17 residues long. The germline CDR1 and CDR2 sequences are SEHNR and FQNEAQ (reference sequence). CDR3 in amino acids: CASSVGPGAPNSYEQYF. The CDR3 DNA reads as TGTGCCAGCAGCGTTGGACCGGGGGCTCCAAACTCCTACGAGCAGTACTTC.

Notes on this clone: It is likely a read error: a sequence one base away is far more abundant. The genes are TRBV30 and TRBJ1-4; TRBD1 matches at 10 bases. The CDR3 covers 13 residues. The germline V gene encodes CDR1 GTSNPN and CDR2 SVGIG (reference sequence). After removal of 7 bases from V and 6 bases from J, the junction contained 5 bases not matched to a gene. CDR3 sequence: CALTGGADEKLFF. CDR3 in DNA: TGTGCCTTGACAGGGGGCGCGGATGAAAAACTGTTTTTT.

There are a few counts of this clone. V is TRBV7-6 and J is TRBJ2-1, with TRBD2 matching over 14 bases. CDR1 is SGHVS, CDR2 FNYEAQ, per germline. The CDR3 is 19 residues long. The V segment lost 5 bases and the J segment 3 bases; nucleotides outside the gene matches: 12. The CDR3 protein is CASSQRTSGRWSYYNEQFF. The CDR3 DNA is TGTGCCAGCAGCCAAAGGACTAGCGGGAGGTGGAGCTACTACAATGAGCAGTTCTTC.

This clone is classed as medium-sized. The CDR3 reads CASSPWTGERTEAFF. The CDR3 nucleotides read TGCGCCAGCAGCCCCTGGACAGGGGAGAGGACTGAAGCTTTCTTT. The chain uses TRBV4-1 and TRBJ1-1; 9 bases agree with TRBD1. The germline CDR1 and CDR2 sequences are MGHRA and YSYEKL. V was pared by 4 bases and J by 5 bases, with 8 bases of the junction left unmatched. The CDR3 runs 15 residues.

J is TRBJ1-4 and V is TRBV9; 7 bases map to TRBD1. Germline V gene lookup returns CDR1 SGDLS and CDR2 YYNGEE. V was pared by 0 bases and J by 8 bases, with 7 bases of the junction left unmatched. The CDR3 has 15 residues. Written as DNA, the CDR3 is TGTGCCAGCAGCGTAGCGGCAGGGGGGAGCGAAAAACTGTTTTTT. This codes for CASSVAAGGSEKLFF.

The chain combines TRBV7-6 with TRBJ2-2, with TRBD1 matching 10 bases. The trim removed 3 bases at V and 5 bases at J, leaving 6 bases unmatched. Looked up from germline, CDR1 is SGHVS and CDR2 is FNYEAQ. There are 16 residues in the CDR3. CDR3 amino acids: CASSLGPGQGTGELFF. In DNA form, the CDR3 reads TGTGCCAGCAGCTTGGGCCCGGGACAGGGGACCGGGGAGCTGTTTTTT.

The CDR3 sequence: CASSQEGTYYNEQFF. The CDR3 coding sequence is TGCGCCAGCAGCCAAGAAGGGACCTATTACAATGAGCAGTTCTTC. The chain employs TRBV4-3 and TRBJ2-1; D may match TRBD1 or TRBD2 (5 bases each). The CDR3 runs to 15 residues. The V gene lost 0 bases and the J gene lost 4 bases, with 10 bases spanning the gap. Germline V CDR1 and CDR2: LGHNA, YSLEER.

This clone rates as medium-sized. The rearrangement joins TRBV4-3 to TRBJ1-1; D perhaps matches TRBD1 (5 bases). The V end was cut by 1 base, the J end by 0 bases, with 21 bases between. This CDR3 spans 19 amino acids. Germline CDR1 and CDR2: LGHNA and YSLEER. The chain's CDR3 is CASSQGVGGYSSMNTEAFF. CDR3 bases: TGCGCCAGCAGCCAAGGGGTCGGGGGATACTCCTCCATGAACACTGAAGCTTTCTTT.

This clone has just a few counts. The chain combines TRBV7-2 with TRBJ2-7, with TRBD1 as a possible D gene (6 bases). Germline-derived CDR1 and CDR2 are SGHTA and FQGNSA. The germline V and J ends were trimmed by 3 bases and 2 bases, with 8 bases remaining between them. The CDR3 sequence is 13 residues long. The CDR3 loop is CASSFGTTYEQYF. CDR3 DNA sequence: TGTGCCAGCAGCTTTGGGACAACCTACGAGCAGTACTTC.

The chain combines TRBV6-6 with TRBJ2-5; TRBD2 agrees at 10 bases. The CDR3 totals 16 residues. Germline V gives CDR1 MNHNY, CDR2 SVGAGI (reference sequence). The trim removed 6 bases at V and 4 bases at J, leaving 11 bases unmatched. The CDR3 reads CASSALLAGEGETQYF. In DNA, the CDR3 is TGTGCCAGCAGCGCCCTGCTAGCGGGAGAGGGAGAGACCCAGTACTTC.

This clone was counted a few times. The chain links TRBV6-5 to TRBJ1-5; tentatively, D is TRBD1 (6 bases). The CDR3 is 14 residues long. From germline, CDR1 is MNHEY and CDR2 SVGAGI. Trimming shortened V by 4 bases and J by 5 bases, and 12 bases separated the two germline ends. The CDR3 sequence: CASSSGTYDQPQHF. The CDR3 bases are TGTGCCAGCAGTTCCGGGACATATGATCAGCCCCAGCATTTT.